The sequence of this TCR beta chain was determined in a study of T-cell reconstitution after alpha-beta-depleted transplantation in children. Study-level findings and limits: T-cell numbers and diversity, one year after transplant, stemmed largely from T cells that were newly produced. Surviving recipient cells, namely T cells and thymic progenitors, were the source of high day-60 TCRbeta diversity in some patients. About two months after transplant, alpha-beta T cells reportedly came from several hundred expanded graft clones.

A note on this clonotype: Its target is unknown.

As it was prepared, the TCRbeta library received unique molecular identifiers. MiXCR, run by TCRdb on the PCR reads, gives a single entry per CDR3 protein. The sample contains about 600,000 distinct CDR3 sequences, roughly 13% of which appear only once. The ends were cut back, 2 bases at V and 3 bases at J, with 18 bases in the middle. In germline, CDR1 is SGHTA, CDR2 FQGNSA. The CDR3 totals 17 residues. The sample was PBMCs, mostly from graft donor cells, taken 360 days after TCRalphabeta/CD19-depleted stem cell transplant. The rearrangement uses TRBV7-2 and TRBJ2-3, with D possibly being TRBD2 (5 bases). The TCR sequence derives from a male patient between 10 and 17 years old who had a stem cell transplant for acute myeloid leukemia, so the T cells may come from the graft donor. In DNA, the CDR3 is TGTGCCAGCAGCTTAATTTCGCGGCTTCGGGGTACAGATACGCAGTATTTT. It yields the protein CASSLISRLRGTDTQYF.